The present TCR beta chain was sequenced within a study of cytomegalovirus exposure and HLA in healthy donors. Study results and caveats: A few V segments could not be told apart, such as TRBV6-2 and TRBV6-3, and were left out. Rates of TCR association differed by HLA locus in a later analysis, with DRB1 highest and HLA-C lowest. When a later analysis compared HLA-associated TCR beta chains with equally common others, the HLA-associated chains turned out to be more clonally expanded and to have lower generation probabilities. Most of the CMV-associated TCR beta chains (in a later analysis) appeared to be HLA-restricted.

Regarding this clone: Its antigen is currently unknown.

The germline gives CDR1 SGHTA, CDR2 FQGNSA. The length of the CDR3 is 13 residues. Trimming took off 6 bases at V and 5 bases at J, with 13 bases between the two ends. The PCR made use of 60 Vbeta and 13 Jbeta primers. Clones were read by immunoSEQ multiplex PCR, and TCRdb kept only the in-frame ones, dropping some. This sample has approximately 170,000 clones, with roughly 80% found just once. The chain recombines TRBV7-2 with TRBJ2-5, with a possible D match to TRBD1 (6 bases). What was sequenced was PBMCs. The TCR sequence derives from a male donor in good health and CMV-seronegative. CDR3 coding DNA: TGTGCCAGCAGTTTGGGGGCTAGGGAGACCCAGTACTTC. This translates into CASSLGARETQYF. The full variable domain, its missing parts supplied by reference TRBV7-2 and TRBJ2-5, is GAGVSQSPSNKVTEKGKDVELRCDPISGHTALYWYRQSLGQGLEFLIYFQGNSAPDKSGLPSDRFSAERTGGSVSTLTIQRTQQEDSAVYLCASSLGARETQYFGPGTRLLVL.